This TCR beta chain is from a study of vaccination effects on CD4 cells after COVID-19. Study background: Antigen-specific CD4+ T cell clonotypes were called by their expansion after viral peptide-pool culture in ViraFEST. Following the second dose by a median of 72 days, the post-vaccine samples were obtained.

When less than 11 days of culture had elapsed, CD4+ T cells were isolated. Each person got two doses of an mRNA SARS-CoV-2 vaccine, BNT162b2 or mRNA-1273. Nucleocapsid antibodies were negative in the vaccine recipients, who had never had SARS-CoV-2 infection. As regards this clone: The antigen is not known.

V was trimmed by 0 bases and J by 0 bases, leaving 12 bases between them. Germline assignment: CDR1 GTSNPN and CDR2 SVGIG (reference sequence). This CDR3 has 17 amino acids. The table came from immunoSEQ multiplex PCR; TCRdb's copy has only in-frame clones and leaves some out. The repertoire holds about 66,000 clones, with over 70% as singletons. The sample here was CD4+ T cells from PBMCs cultured without peptide, taken after COVID-19 vaccination. V and J are TRBV30 and TRBJ1-6; unclear D gene. The receptor was derived from a human donor who received a COVID-19 vaccine. CDR3 region: CAWSVPKRSSYNSPLHF. The CDR3 DNA sequence: TGTGCCTGGAGTGTACCCAAGAGAAGCTCCTATAATTCACCCCTCCACTTT.